Listed here is a single T cell receptor (beta chain). The sample comes from a study of T-cell reconstitution after alpha-beta-depleted transplantation in children. This CDR3 comprises 14 residues. Germline lookup yields CDR1 SGHNT and CDR2 YENEEA. The ends were cut back, 1 base at V and 4 bases at J, with 9 bases in the middle. For TCRbeta, the library was prepared with unique molecular identifiers. One entry per CDR3 protein results from TCRdb running MiXCR on the PCR reads. The table includes 250,000 to 300,000 distinct CDR3 sequences, 9.9% detected once. This clonotype was sampled from a human donor who donated a stem cell graft to a child with SCID. J is TRBJ2-3 and V is TRBV11-3; D gene unclear. The sample consisted of PBMCs from the stem cell graft donor, taken from the stem cell graft. CDR3 in amino acids: CASSLGGSSDTQYF. The CDR3 coding sequence is TGTGCCAGCAGCTTAGGAGGTTCGTCAGATACGCAGTATTTT.